This T cell receptor (beta chain) came from a study of long-term antiretroviral therapy in people with HIV. Study findings and constraints: When set beside controls, HIV repertoires had CDR3 length ranges that were narrower. Those clones which expanded before ART made up the dominant part of the repertoire at all time points. The study found that diversity rose after ART but stayed below transplant donor controls.

This was the immunoSEQ v3.0 assay at survey level. Sequenced by immunoSEQ multiplex PCR; TCRdb stores in-frame clones only, minus some. The data contain tens of thousands of clones, 70% to 85% of them singletons. Worth noting for this clone: The antigen remains unidentified.

The CDR3 has 13 amino acids. CDR1 is SGHDT and CDR2 is YYEEEE in the germline V gene. Between the trimmed V and J ends, which lost 4 bases and 6 bases, there was a span of 11 bases. The chain links TRBV5-6 to TRBJ1-5, with unresolved D. The sample consisted of unsorted PBMCs, taken 0.5 years before starting antiretroviral therapy. The TCR originated in a man aged 40-55 years with HIV. Here the CDR3 DNA reads TGTGCCAGCAGCCCCGCGAGGGCTCAGCCCCAGCATTTT. It specifies CASSPARAQPQHF.